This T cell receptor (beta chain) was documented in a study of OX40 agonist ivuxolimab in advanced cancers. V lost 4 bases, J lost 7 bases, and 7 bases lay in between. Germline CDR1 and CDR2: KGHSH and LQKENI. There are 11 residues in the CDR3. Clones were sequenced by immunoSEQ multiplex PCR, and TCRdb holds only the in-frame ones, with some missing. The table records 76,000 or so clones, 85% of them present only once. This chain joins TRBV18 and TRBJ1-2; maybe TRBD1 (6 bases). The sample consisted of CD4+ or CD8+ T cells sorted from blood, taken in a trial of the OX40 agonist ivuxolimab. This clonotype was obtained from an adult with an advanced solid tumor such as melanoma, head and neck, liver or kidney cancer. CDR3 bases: TGTGCCAGCTCACAACAGGGTGGCTACACCTTC. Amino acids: CASSQQGGYTF.